This T cell receptor beta chain was sequenced for a study of blood T cell repertoires in COVID-19. Adults between roughly 18 and 95 years of age took part from approximately 24 US areas. The recovered donors of Cohort 3 showed two negative PCRs, clearance, or symptom resolution. Original processing notes: Reference gene primers were amplified, and this amplification served to estimate nucleated cell counts. The table came from immunoSEQ multiplex PCR; TCRdb's copy has only in-frame clones and leaves some out. V and J calls and clone size are given by that table; D and trimming were obtained from the DNA. Here the sample spans some 150,000 clones, 89% being singletons. V lost 1 base to trimming and J lost 3 bases; unmatched junction nucleotides: 8. The CDR3 is 16 amino acids. CDR1 LNHNV and CDR2 YYDKDF come from the germline V gene (reference sequence).

The V gene is TRBV15, the J gene TRBJ2-7; 8 bases align to TRBD1. Sequencing was performed on PBMCs or T cells enriched from blood (not recorded which). The source of this sequence is a woman aged 18-29 years who had recovered from COVID-19. Written as DNA, the CDR3 is TGTGCCACCAGCAGAGTCCCCGGGACAGGAGACTACGAGCAGTACTTC. This codes for CATSRVPGTGDYEQYF.